This T cell receptor (beta chain) was sequenced for a study of T cell responses to AZD1222 COVID-19 vaccine. Assay used: immunoSEQ multiplex PCR; TCRdb lists only in-frame clones, some missing. The profile shows 100,000 to 120,000 clones, roughly four fifths of them singletons. The CDR3 has 15 residues. Germline V lookup: CDR1 SGHRS, CDR2 YFSETQ. V was shortened by 4 bases and J by 4 bases, with 16 bases between the two germline ends. This receptor was obtained from an adult in good health. This chain links TRBV5-1 with TRBJ2-3; D is possibly TRBD1 or TRBD2 (5 bases each). Source: peripheral blood, taken on day 0 of AZD1222 vaccination. The CDR3 loop is CASSPGRGSADTQYF. Written as DNA, the CDR3 is TGCGCCAGCAGCCCGGGACGAGGGTCAGCAGATACGCAGTATTTT.